This T cell receptor (beta chain) was recovered during a study of OX40 agonist ivuxolimab in advanced cancers. Broadly, across the study: Ivuxolimab was a fully human IgG2 agonistic monoclonal antibody targeting the costimulatory receptor OX40 (CD134). Intravenous ivuxolimab was administered to patients every 2 weeks at six dose levels: 0.01, 0.1, 0.3, 1.5, 3 and 10 mg/kg. Among the roughly 50 dose-escalation patients, 19 had hepatocellular carcinoma, roughly 15 melanoma, 9 renal cell carcinoma and 9 head and neck cancer. A male proportion of around 80% and a mean age of around 60 years, ranging from about 23 to 79, were recorded for the dose-escalation cohort. Partial responses occurred in three dose-escalation patients: two with cutaneous melanoma and one with hepatocellular carcinoma. Patients were allowed to have had prior anti-PD-1, anti-PD-L1 or anti-CTLA-4 therapy, and 40% of the dose-escalation patients had been treated with checkpoint inhibitors. Peripheral TCRbeta sequencing was intended to test whether TCR sequence diversity was altered and clonal T-cell expansion was caused by ivuxolimab. The paper covers the monotherapy dose-escalation part of the phase I ivuxolimab trial, which included N ≈ 50 patients. What the authors observed across the whole study: In partial responders in the 0.1-3.0 mg/kg groups, normalized peripheral clonal expansion was found to be among the lowest, especially among CD8+ T cells. After ivuxolimab, more expanded clones were found on average in CD8+ T cells than in CD4+ T cells. The antigen specificity of the peripheral T cells that underwent clonal expansion was not determined. At doses of 0.1 to 3.0 mg/kg, clonal expansion of both CD4+ and CD8+ blood T cells was observed from baseline to week 6. Low levels of normalized T-cell clonal expansion were also seen in some patients who did not respond.

Including the terminal cysteine and phenylalanine, the CDR3 comprises 14 residues. The kept DNA is CDR3 alone, 42 bases in frame from the first base. The germline V gene provides CDR1 MGHRA and CDR2 YSYEKL. Compared with germline, V lacks 1 base and J lacks 11 bases; bases without a gene match: 9. The trial excluded patients who had a history of autoimmune disease or were on systemic immunosuppression. Peripheral blood for TCR sequencing was drawn from every dose cohort at baseline, at cycle 4 day 1 and at cycle 7 day 1. Samples were obtained from an open-label, multicenter, first-in-human phase I dose-escalation trial of ivuxolimab. Adults with locally advanced or metastatic head and neck squamous cell, hepatocellular, melanoma or renal cell carcinoma were enrolled in the trial. Before TCR sequencing, CD4+ T cells and CD8+ T cells were sorted from peripheral blood as separate populations. Comment on this clone: This clone's antigen is unknown. Within one base of it there is no much larger clone, and no base qualities were kept.

Genomic DNA was extracted from sorted cells for sequencing of the TCRbeta CDR3 region. The immunoSEQ Assay was used for sequencing of TCRbeta CDR3 regions. This is the immuneACCESS table as TCRdb keeps it, with only in-frame sequences that have V and J called. A part of the clones is gone; compared with another copy, unresolved V genes explain less than half, and the rest is unexplained. Counted in this sample were 68,000 or so clones; less than 90% of them appeared once. In total, the top ten clones hold 2% to 2.5% of the sample. This specimen consisted of CD4+ or CD8+ T cells sorted from blood, obtained in a trial of the OX40 agonist ivuxolimab. The V and J segments used are TRBV4-1 and TRBJ1-1, and 8 junctional nucleotides match TRBD1. The TCR originated in an adult with an advanced solid tumor such as melanoma, head and neck, liver or kidney cancer. The DNA is TGCGCCAGCAGCCAAGGCCCTGGGGACAGGAGGGCTTTCTTT. It encodes CASSQGPGDRRAFF.